A selection of T cell receptor beta chains follows, all from one sample in a study of blood T cells in healthy people across ages. TCRdb processed the 5' RACE reads anew with MiXCR; each CDR3 protein has one entry. Of 550,000 to 600,000 distinct CDR3 sequences listed, about 25% were seen once; the top ten hold approximately 17%. Sequencing was done on a sample of blood. All receptors derive from a woman in her 70s in good health. Both conserved end residues are part of each CDR3. The D gene is left open where the match is weak. A row's size may be missing; if present it is once, few, many or a size class.

.,TRBJ2-5,many,TRBV7-2,CASSLGGRETQYF,TGTGCCAGCAGCTTAGGGGGGCGAGAGACCCAGTACTTC
.,TRBJ2-1,.,TRBV12-3/TRBV12-4,CASSLGGPEQFF,TGTGCCAGCAGTTTAGGGGGGCCGGAGCAGTTCTTC
.,TRBJ2-7,.,TRBV7-2,CASSLALLSHEQYF,TGTGCCAGCAGCTTAGCACTCTTGAGCCACGAGCAGTACTTC
TRBD1,TRBJ2-6,.,TRBV4-2,CASSQGDSYSGANVLTF,TGTGCCAGCAGCCAAGGGGACAGCTACTCTGGGGCCAACGTCCTGACTTTC
.,TRBJ2-7,.,TRBV5-1,CASMEGSSYEQYF,TGCGCCAGCATGGAGGGTAGCTCCTACGAGCAGTACTTC
TRBD1,TRBJ1-1,.,TRBV5-1,CASQGVGITEAFF,TGCGCCAGCCAGGGGGTCGGGATCACTGAAGCTTTCTTT
TRBD1,TRBJ1-1,.,TRBV11-2,CASSLGGGAGSFF,TGTGCCAGCAGCTTAGGAGGGGGCGCCGGGTCTTTCTTT
TRBD2,TRBJ2-1,.,TRBV20-1,CSARLLAGEYNEQFF,TGCAGTGCTAGACTACTAGCGGGGGAGTACAATGAGCAGTTCTTC
.,TRBJ1-2,.,TRBV3-1,CASSQGYRDASYTF,TGTGCCAGCAGCCAAGGTTACAGGGATGCTAGCTACACCTTC
.,TRBJ2-3,.,TRBV20-1,CSAQGGGGSAPSTDTQYF,TGCAGTGCTCAGGGGGGCGGGGGGTCAGCCCCCTCCACAGATACGCAGTATTTT
.,TRBJ2-4,.,TRBV18,CASSIDRSKNIQYF,TGTGCCAGCTCGATCGACAGGTCCAAAAACATTCAGTACTTC
.,TRBJ1-1,few,TRBV18,CASSPSGGGTTEAFF,TGTGCCAGCTCACCCTCGGGAGGAGGAACCACTGAAGCTTTCTTT
.,TRBJ1-2,.,TRBV6-5,CASSYSPEYGYTF,TGTGCCAGCAGTTACTCGCCAGAGTATGGCTACACCTTC
TRBD2,TRBJ2-7,few,TRBV4-3,CASSQVVAGDPPYEQYF,TGCGCCAGCAGCCAAGTGGTAGCGGGGGACCCTCCCTACGAGCAGTACTTC
.,TRBJ2-1,few,TRBV7-2,CASSPEWRAPRNEQFF,TGTGCCAGCAGCCCCGAATGGAGGGCCCCCCGCAATGAGCAGTTCTTC
.,TRBJ2-5,.,TRBV29-1,CSGLRGGEETQYF,TGCAGCGGCTTGAGGGGGGGGGAAGAGACCCAGTACTTC
.,TRBJ2-7,.,TRBV29-1,CSVEATGNCEQYF,TGCAGCGTTGAAGCCACAGGGAACTGCGAGCAGTACTTC
.,TRBJ2-1,few,TRBV4-3,CASSHLNRNNEQFF,TGCGCCAGCAGCCACCTAAACAGGAACAATGAGCAGTTCTTC
.,TRBJ2-7,few,TRBV12-3/TRBV12-4,CASSDSRVAEQYF,TGTGCCAGCAGTGATTCCAGGGTAGCCGAGCAGTACTTC
.,TRBJ2-1,many,TRBV12-3/TRBV12-4,CASSPGLAGNEQFF,TGTGCCAGCAGTCCGGGCCTGGCGGGCAATGAGCAGTTCTTC
TRBD2,TRBJ2-1,.,TRBV29-1,CSVERGGWSSYNEQFF,TGCAGCGTTGAGCGGGGGGGTTGGAGCTCCTACAATGAGCAGTTCTTC
.,TRBJ2-1,many,TRBV20-1,CSASVREQFF,TGCAGTGCTTCCGTTCGCGAGCAGTTCTTC
.,TRBJ2-5,.,TRBV7-2,CASSRGRLQETQYF,TGTGCCAGCAGCCGGGGACGGCTACAAGAGACCCAGTACTTC
.,TRBJ2-1,few,TRBV11-2,CASSLGGAIGVNEQFF,TGTGCCAGCAGCTTAGGGGGGGCGATCGGGGTCAATGAGCAGTTCTTC
.,TRBJ2-5,few,TRBV5-1,CASSLGQGGGETQYF,TGCGCCAGCAGCTTGGGACAGGGAGGAGGAGAGACCCAGTACTTC
TRBD1,TRBJ2-2,.,TRBV20-1,CSAIGGQGWAGELFF,TGCAGTGCTATTGGTGGACAGGGCTGGGCCGGGGAGCTGTTTTTT
.,TRBJ1-4,.,TRBV6-6,CASSDNRVEKLFF,TGTGCCAGCAGTGACAACAGGGTCGAAAAACTGTTTTTT
TRBD2,TRBJ2-7,once,TRBV25-1,CASRKTAGGNEQYF,TGTGCCAGCAGGAAAACAGCGGGGGGGAACGAGCAGTACTTC
.,TRBJ2-7,.,TRBV6-6,CASSSGTPPFEQYF,TGTGCCAGCAGTTCCGGGACTCCCCCCTTCGAGCAGTACTTC
.,TRBJ1-4,.,TRBV21-1,CASSKHVATNEKLFF,TGTGCCAGCAGCAAACACGTGGCAACTAATGAAAAACTGTTTTTT
.,TRBJ1-2,few,TRBV6-6,CASSRDRSNYGYTF,TGTGCCAGCAGTCGCGACAGATCCAACTATGGCTACACCTTC
TRBD2,TRBJ2-7,.,TRBV27,CASRRAGGSYEQYF,TGTGCCAGCAGGAGAGCGGGGGGCTCCTACGAGCAGTACTTC
.,TRBJ1-3,few,TRBV5-1,CASSPLAGGNTIYF,TGCGCCAGCAGCCCCTTAGCGGGAGGAAACACCATATATTTT
TRBD2,TRBJ2-1,.,TRBV11-2,CASRAKLAGYNEQFF,TGTGCCAGCAGGGCAAAACTAGCGGGGTACAATGAGCAGTTCTTC
.,TRBJ1-1,few,TRBV29-1,CSVERSGPEAFF,TGCAGCGTTGAACGGAGTGGGCCTGAAGCTTTCTTT
TRBD1,TRBJ1-2,few,TRBV2,CASSGQGSNYGYTF,TGTGCCAGCAGCGGACAGGGTTCTAACTATGGCTACACCTTC
TRBD1,TRBJ2-7,.,TRBV28,CASTLNRDSSYEQYF,TGTGCCAGCACCCTCAACCGGGACAGCTCCTACGAGCAGTACTTC
.,TRBJ2-7,few,TRBV12-3/TRBV12-4,CASSSGESYEQYF,TGTGCCAGCAGCTCCGGGGAGAGTTACGAGCAGTACTTC
TRBD1,TRBJ2-5,.,TRBV29-1,CSGGTGAMVGETQYF,TGCAGCGGGGGGACAGGGGCTATGGTGGGAGAGACCCAGTACTTC
.,TRBJ2-6,few,TRBV10-3,CAINLDSTGANVLTF,TGTGCCATCAACCTTGACAGTACTGGGGCCAACGTCCTGACTTTC
.,TRBJ2-5,.,TRBV15,CATRLRIQETQYF,TGTGCCACCCGCTTGCGAATCCAAGAGACCCAGTACTTC
.,TRBJ2-1,few,TRBV5-1,CASSLISGPEQFF,TGCGCCAGCAGCTTAATAAGCGGACCCGAGCAGTTCTTC
.,TRBJ1-2,few,TRBV5-1,CASSPSRDGSYGYTF,TGCGCCAGCAGCCCTTCCCGGGACGGCTCTTATGGCTACACCTTC
TRBD1,TRBJ1-5,few,TRBV29-1,CSVAVGTGDNQPQHF,TGCAGCGTTGCCGTCGGGACAGGGGACAATCAGCCCCAGCATTTT
.,TRBJ2-7,many,TRBV11-2,CASSLGVRNYEQYF,TGTGCCAGCAGCTTAGGGGTTAGAAACTACGAGCAGTACTTC
.,TRBJ1-1,few,TRBV7-2,CASSYTGRGTEAFF,TGTGCCAGCAGCTATACAGGGAGGGGGACTGAAGCTTTCTTT
.,TRBJ2-7,.,TRBV28,CASSSTIYEQYF,TGTGCCAGCAGTTCGACAATCTACGAGCAGTACTTC
TRBD1,TRBJ2-3,.,TRBV3-1,CASSQGTGGTDTQYF,TGTGCCAGCAGCCAAGGGACAGGGGGCACAGATACGCAGTATTTT
.,TRBJ2-5,few,TRBV29-1,CSVDSQRETQYF,TGCAGCGTTGACTCCCAGAGGGAGACCCAGTACTTC
.,TRBJ2-3,.,TRBV29-1,CSVRLAPGDTQYF,TGCAGCGTTCGGTTGGCTCCTGGGGATACGCAGTATTTT
.,TRBJ2-7,few,TRBV10-3,CAITRQVSYEQYF,TGTGCCATCACTCGACAGGTCTCCTACGAGCAGTACTTC
.,TRBJ1-2,once,TRBV7-8,CASSLGPPGQHDGYTF,TGTGCCAGCAGCTTAGGTCCCCCCGGACAACATGATGGCTACACCTTC
TRBD1,TRBJ1-6,few,TRBV5-1,CASSEGQGSSPLHF,TGCGCCAGCAGCGAAGGACAGGGGAGTTCACCCCTCCACTTT
TRBD2,TRBJ2-1,few,TRBV15,CATSRGLAGELANEQFF,TGTGCCACCAGCAGAGGGCTAGCGGGGGAACTTGCCAATGAGCAGTTCTTC
.,TRBJ2-1,.,TRBV2,CASTPEVFNEQFF,TGTGCCAGCACGCCTGAGGTCTTCAATGAGCAGTTCTTC